What follows describes a single TCR beta chain. Germline is not matched at one junction end, which may reflect a read error. This entry is derived from a study of PD-L1 blockade in urothelial cancer. There are 14 residues in the CDR3. From germline, CDR1 is SGHTA and CDR2 FQGNSA. Profiling relied on immunoSEQ multiplex PCR, and the TCRdb table lists in-frame clones only, not all of them. The sample has more than 45,000 clones; approximately 77% are singletons. The chain employs TRBV7-2 and TRBJ2-7, with TRBD1 as a possible D gene (5 bases). The TCR was taken from a man aged 65 to 79 with urothelial cancer. The material sequenced was PBMCs, taken around atezolizumab (anti-PD-L1) treatment. The CDR3 bases are TGTGCCAGCAGTTTAGACAGAGTGCTCGACGAGCAGTACTTC. As protein: CASSLDRVLDEQYF. The full variable domain, rest sourced from reference TRBV7-2 and TRBJ2-7, is GAGVSQSPSNKVTEKGKDVELRCDPISGHTALYWYRQSLGQGLEFLIYFQGNSAPDKSGLPSDRFSAERTGGSVSTLTIQRTQQEDSAVYLCASSLDRVLDEQYFGPGTRLTVT.